This entry concerns a single T cell receptor (beta chain). Its antigen is as yet unknown. The junction shows a germline mismatch at one end, possibly a read error. This specimen belongs to a study of cytomegalovirus exposure and HLA in healthy donors. Overall study: There were some 400 genotyped donors. Of these, roughly 80% fell in the genetic ancestry cluster associated with self-reported Caucasian donors.

The PCR employed 60 Vbeta primers together with 13 Jbeta primers. The protocol was immunoSEQ multiplex PCR, while the TCRdb copy is restricted to in-frame clones and leaves out a portion. The repertoire holds around 64,000 clones, with around 91% as singletons. Study conclusions and caveats: Data from an earlier analysis indicated that most TCR beta V segments were productive either about 87% or about 30% of the time. Reportedly, fewer N-insertions than the approximately 610-donor mean appeared in an Asian-associated ancestry cluster in a later analysis. A later analysis linked a missense DCLRE1C variant to TCR beta V- and J-gene trimming.

Germline CDR1 reads DFQATT; CDR2 reads SNEGSKA (reference sequence). The CDR3 sequence is 11 residues long. The sequencing sample was made of PBMCs. The rearrangement links TRBV20-1 to TRBJ2-5; D remains unclear. The J call may be faulty, since TRBJ2-7 better matches the DNA end. This receptor was taken from a woman in her twenties or thirties in good health and CMV-seropositive. DNA for the CDR3: TGCAGTGCTGGAGACTTCTACGAGCAGTACTTC. Translation gives CSAGDFYEQYF.